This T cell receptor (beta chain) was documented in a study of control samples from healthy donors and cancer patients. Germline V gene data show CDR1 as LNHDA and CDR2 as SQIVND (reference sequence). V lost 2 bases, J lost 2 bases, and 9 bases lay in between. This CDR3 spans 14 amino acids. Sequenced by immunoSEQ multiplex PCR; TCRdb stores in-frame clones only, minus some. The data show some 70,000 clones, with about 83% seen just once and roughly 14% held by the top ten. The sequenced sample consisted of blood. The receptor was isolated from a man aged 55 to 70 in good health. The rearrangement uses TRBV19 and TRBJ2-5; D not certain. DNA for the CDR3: TGTGCCAGTAGTATAAGAGAGTTTCAAGAGACCCAGTACTTC. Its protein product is CASSIREFQETQYF. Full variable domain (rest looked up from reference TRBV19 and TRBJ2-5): DGGITQSPKYLFRKEGQNVTLSCEQNLNHDAMYWYRQDPGQGLRLIYYSQIVNDFQKGDIAEGYSVSREKKESFPLTVTSAQKNPTAFYLCASSIREFQETQYFGPGTRLLVL.